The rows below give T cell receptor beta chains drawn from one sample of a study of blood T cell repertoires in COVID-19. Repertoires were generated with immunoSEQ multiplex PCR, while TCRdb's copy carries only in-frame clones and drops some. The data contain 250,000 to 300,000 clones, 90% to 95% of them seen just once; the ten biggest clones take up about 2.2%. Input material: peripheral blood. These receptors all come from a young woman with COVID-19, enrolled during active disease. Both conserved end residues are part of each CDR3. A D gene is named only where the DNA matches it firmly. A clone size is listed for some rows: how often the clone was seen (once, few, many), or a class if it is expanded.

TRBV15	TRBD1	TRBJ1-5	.	TGTGCCACCAGCAGAGTGACGACAGGGGGCCATCAGCCCCAGCATTTT	CATSRVTTGGHQPQHF
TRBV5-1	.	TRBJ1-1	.	TGCGCCAGCAGTTGGGGGACTACCATTCGGGACCGGCCTTTTAAGGTCTTT	CASSWGTTIRDRPFKVF
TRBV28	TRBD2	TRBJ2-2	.	TGTGCCAGCAGCTTAGCGGGGAGCAACACCGGGGAGCTGTTTTTT	CASSLAGSNTGELFF
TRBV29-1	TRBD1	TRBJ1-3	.	TGCAGCGCCCGTGGACAGGCGAGCTCTGGAAACACCATATATTTT	CSARGQASSGNTIYF
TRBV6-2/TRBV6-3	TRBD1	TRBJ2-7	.	TGTGCCAGCAGTTACCAAAAGTATCCTGGGACAGGGTCCTACGAGCAGTACTTC	CASSYQKYPGTGSYEQYF
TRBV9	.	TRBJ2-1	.	TGTGCCAGCAGCGTAGGTCGGGGCGGGAACACCTACAATGAGCAGTTCTTC	CASSVGRGGNTYNEQFF
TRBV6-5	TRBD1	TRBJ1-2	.	TGTGCCAGCAGCAGTACCGGGACAGGATTCTATGGCTACACCTTC	CASSSTGTGFYGYTF
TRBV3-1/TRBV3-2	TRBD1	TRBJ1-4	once	TGTGCCAGCAGCCAAGTGGTCGGGACAGGGGATGAAAAACTGTTTTTT	CASSQVVGTGDEKLFF
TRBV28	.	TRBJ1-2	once	TGTGCCAGCAGTCCTCGCGACACCTATAACTATGGCTACACCTTC	CASSPRDTYNYGYTF
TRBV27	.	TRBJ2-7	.	TGTGCCAGCATGGGGGGGCCCCTCTACGAGCAGTACTTC	CASMGGPLYEQYF
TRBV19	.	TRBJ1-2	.	TGTGCCAGTAGTACACGGAGCTCTTATGGCTACACCTTC	CASSTRSSYGYTF
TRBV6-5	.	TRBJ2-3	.	TGTGCCAGCAGTTACTCGGGGCCCACAGATACGCAGTATTTT	CASSYSGPTDTQYF
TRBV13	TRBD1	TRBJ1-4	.	TGTGCCAGCAGCTCGACGATAACAGGGGGGGAAATTAATGAAAAACTGTTTTTT	CASSSTITGGEINEKLFF
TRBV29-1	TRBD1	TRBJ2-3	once	TGCAGCGTTGTACGGACAGGGGGCGGGGAACACGGGATAACAGATACGCAGTATTTT	CSVVRTGGGEHGITDTQYF
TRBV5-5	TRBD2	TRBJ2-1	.	TGTGCCAGCAGCACATACACCGGGACTAGCGGGAGAGCAACGGACAATGAGCAGTTCTTC	CASSTYTGTSGRATDNEQFF
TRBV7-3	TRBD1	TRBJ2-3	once	TGTGCCAGCAGCTCCCCCGGGACAGGGTTCGGGGATACGCAGTATTTT	CASSSPGTGFGDTQYF
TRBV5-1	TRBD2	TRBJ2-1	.	TGCGCCAGCAGCCCGGTAGCGGGTTTTGAGCAGTTCTTC	CASSPVAGFEQFF
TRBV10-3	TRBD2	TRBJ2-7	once	TGTGCCATCGCCTTTAGCGGGAGAGACAACGAGCAGTACTTC	CAIAFSGRDNEQYF
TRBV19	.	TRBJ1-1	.	TGTGCCAGTAGTGTGACAGTCCAGAACACTGAAGCTTTCTTT	CASSVTVQNTEAFF
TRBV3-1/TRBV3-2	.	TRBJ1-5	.	TGTGCCAGCAGCAGGGCCCCGGGAAGCAATCAGCCCCAGCATTTT	CASSRAPGSNQPQHF
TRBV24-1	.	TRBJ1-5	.	TGTGCCACCAGTAGGGGCCGTAATCAGCCCCAGCATTTT	CATSRGRNQPQHF
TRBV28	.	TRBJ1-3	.	TGTGCCAGCAGTTCCCGGGGTACTGGAAACACCATATATTTT	CASSSRGTGNTIYF
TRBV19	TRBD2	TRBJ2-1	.	TGTGCCAGTATTTCGGGAGGGCCCAGCAATGAGCAGTTCTTC	CASISGGPSNEQFF
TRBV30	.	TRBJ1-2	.	TGTGCCTGGAGTGGGCCTTTGCGGGGCTATGGCTACACCTTC	CAWSGPLRGYGYTF
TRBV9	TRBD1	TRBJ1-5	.	TGTGCCAGCAGCGTCGGAGACACAGGGGTAACTCAGCCCCAGCATTTT	CASSVGDTGVTQPQHF
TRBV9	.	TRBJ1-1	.	TGTGCCAGCAGCGTAGCTGATGGGGGGGTGAACACTGAAGCTTTCTTT	CASSVADGGVNTEAFF
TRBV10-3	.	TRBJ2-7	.	TGTGCCATCAGTGAGTCCGGGTGGGAGGCCTCCTACGAGCAGTACTTC	CAISESGWEASYEQYF
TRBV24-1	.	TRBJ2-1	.	TGTGCCACCAGTGACCCCCGGGACTACAATGAGCAGTTCTTC	CATSDPRDYNEQFF
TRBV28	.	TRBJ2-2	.	TGTGCCAGCACCCCCCGGGTCCTGAACACCGGGGAGCTGTTTTTT	CASTPRVLNTGELFF
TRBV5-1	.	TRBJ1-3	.	TGCGCCAGCAGCTTGGGAGATCCGAGAAACACCATATATTTT	CASSLGDPRNTIYF
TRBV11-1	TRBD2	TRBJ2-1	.	TGTGCCAGCAGCGGGAGACTAGCGGGAGAAGAGCAGTTCTTC	CASSGRLAGEEQFF
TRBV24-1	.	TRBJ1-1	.	TGTGCCACCAGTGACGTACACGGGGGGCACACTGAAGCTTTCTTT	CATSDVHGGHTEAFF
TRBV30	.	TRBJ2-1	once	TGTGCCTGGAGTGTACCCGCCGGGAGAGGACATGAGCAGTTCTTC	CAWSVPAGRGHEQFF
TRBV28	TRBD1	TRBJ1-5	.	TGTGCCAGCAGTTCCGGGACAGGGAACAATCAGCCCCAGCATTTT	CASSSGTGNNQPQHF
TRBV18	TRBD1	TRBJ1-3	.	TGTGCCAGCTCACCCCCGGGACAGGCTAGCTCTGGAAACACCATATATTTT	CASSPPGQASSGNTIYF
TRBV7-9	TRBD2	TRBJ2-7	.	TGTGCCAGCAGCCCCTCGGGACTAGCGGGGGCATACGAGCAGTACTTC	CASSPSGLAGAYEQYF